This record concerns one T cell receptor (beta chain) sequence. The sample is drawn from a study of blood T cell repertoires in COVID-19. Overall study context: The analysed material was cDNA or gDNA that came from T cells, B-cell-depleted T cells, or PBMCs.

The study drew participants aged about 18 to 95 years from approximately 23 US areas. Donors in Cohort 3 counted as recovered after two negative PCRs, clearance, or symptom resolution. Authors' analysis steps: How many nucleated cells were present was estimated from reference gene primer amplification. The table came from immunoSEQ multiplex PCR; TCRdb's copy has only in-frame clones and leaves some out. That table is the source of V, J and clone size, and D and trimming were worked out from the DNA. Of over 250,000 clones in the sample, around 87% are singletons; the top ten hold roughly 5.2%. Trimming removed 5 bases from V and 6 bases from J; junction bases left unmatched: 17. Germline lookup yields CDR1 SGHTA and CDR2 FQGNSA. This CDR3 contains 17 residues.

The source is a woman aged 25 to 45 who had recovered from COVID-19. This chain connects TRBV7-2 to TRBJ2-7; 9 bases match TRBD2. Sequencing used PBMCs or T cells enriched from blood (not recorded which). CDR3 amino acids: CASSPAWRGGNKTEQYF. The CDR3 nucleotides read TGTGCCAGCAGCCCGGCGTGGCGGGGGGGAAACAAGACCGAGCAGTACTTC.